This entry is about one TCR beta chain. The ends lost 3 bases at V and 2 bases at J; junction bases unmatched: 2. The CDR3 is 15 amino acids. Germline loops: CDR1 MNHNS, CDR2 SASEGT. This sample stems from a study of technical replicates of blood from a handful of donors. Sequencing was performed with immunoSEQ multiplex PCR; in TCRdb, only in-frame clones are kept and a portion is missing. The table has 15,000 or so clones, 84% seen once; the top ten hold roughly 10%. The chain combines TRBV6-1 with TRBJ1-5, with 9 bases lining up with TRBD1. This receptor was taken from a human donor in good health. The sample consisted of PBMCs. In DNA form, the CDR3 reads TGTGCCAGCAGTGACGACAGGGGGGGCAATCAGCCCCAGCATTTT. It codes for CASSDDRGGNQPQHF.